Presented here are 12 T cell receptor beta chains from one specimen sequenced in a study of OX40 agonist ivuxolimab in advanced cancers. The protocol was immunoSEQ multiplex PCR, while the TCRdb copy is restricted to in-frame clones and leaves out a portion. The sample records about 70,000 clones, roughly 77% being singletons. Sample: CD4+ or CD8+ T cells sorted from blood, taken in a trial of the OX40 agonist ivuxolimab. These receptors were taken from an adult with an advanced solid tumor such as melanoma, head and neck, liver or kidney cancer.

The CDR3 reads CASSVGQGSNTGELFF. CDR3 sequence (DNA): TGTGCCAGCAGCGTCGGACAGGGGTCGAACACCGGGGAGCTGTTTTTT. This chain joins TRBV9 and TRBJ2-2; 9 bases map to TRBD1. This CDR3 is built from 16 residues. Germline assignment: CDR1 SGDLS and CDR2 YYNGEE. The V and J ends lost 2 bases and 0 bases, in that order; junction bases with no gene match: 2.

J is TRBJ2-7 and V is TRBV6-5; tentatively, D is TRBD1 or TRBD2 (5 bases each). The CDR3 contains 13 residues. Between the trimmed V and J ends, which lost 3 bases and 2 bases, there was a span of 8 bases. The germline gives CDR1 MNHEY, CDR2 SVGAGI. The CDR3 DNA is TGTGCCAGCAGTTATCGGGACCCCTACGAGCAGTACTTC. It encodes CASSYRDPYEQYF.

This clone was observed a few times. The J gene is TRBJ1-1, the V gene TRBV23-1, with 8 bases fitting TRBD1. TRBV23-1 is annotated as an ORF whose role is uncertain. Trimming removed 6 bases from V and 5 bases from J; junction bases left unmatched: 14. The CDR3 spans 16 residues. The chain's CDR3 is CASRQRQGILVTEAFF. CDR3 DNA: TGCGCCAGCAGGCAACGACAGGGGATCCTGGTGACTGAAGCTTTCTTT.

V usage is TRBV5-6 and J usage is TRBJ1-2; D is unresolved. The germline gives CDR1 SGHDT, CDR2 YYEEEE. The V gene lost 2 bases and the J gene lost 6 bases, with 8 bases spanning the gap. The CDR3 totals 12 residues. CDR3 DNA: TGTGCCAGCAGCTTCGATTTAAATGGCTACACCTTC. This translates into CASSFDLNGYTF.

For the CDR3, the DNA is TGTGCCAGCAGCGTAGGCAACAGGGGGGTCACAGATACGCAGTATTTT. It is translated as CASSVGNRGVTDTQYF. The chain recombines TRBV11-3 with TRBJ2-3, with TRBD1 matching 8 bases. This CDR3 has 16 amino acids. The germline V gene encodes CDR1 SGHNT and CDR2 YENEEA. J was trimmed by 2 bases and V by 5 bases; bases with no gene match: 9.

This clone turned up a few times. This sequence joins TRBV6-1 and TRBJ1-3; D is perhaps TRBD1 (5 bases). CDR3 length equals 16 residues. Looked up from germline, CDR1 is MNHNS and CDR2 is SASEGT. V was clipped by 3 bases and J by 0 bases, with 12 bases between them. CDR3 amino acids: CASSELGVGSGNTIYF. The CDR3 DNA reads as TGTGCCAGCAGTGAGCTAGGGGTTGGCTCTGGAAACACCATATATTTT.

J is TRBJ2-1 and V is TRBV5-1; 7 bases map to TRBD1. With V trimmed by 0 bases and J by 4 bases, 4 bases remained unmatched. The CDR3 contains 15 residues. Germline CDR1 reads SGHRS; CDR2 reads YFSETQ. For the CDR3, the DNA is TGCGCCAGCAGCTTGGCACAGGGGCTTTACAATGAGCAGTTCTTC. It encodes CASSLAQGLYNEQFF.

This chain links TRBV7-2 with TRBJ1-2, with a possible D match to TRBD1 (5 bases). Germline CDR1 reads SGHTA; CDR2 reads FQGNSA. Trimming shortened V by 5 bases and J by 2 bases, and 12 bases separated the two germline ends. The CDR3 length is 14 residues. In DNA form, the CDR3 reads TGTGCCAGCAGCATTCCGGGACCAAACTATGGCTACACCTTC. Amino acid sequence: CASSIPGPNYGYTF.

This clone was counted only a few times. The chain couples TRBV4-1 to TRBJ2-3; D ambiguous. This CDR3 comprises 13 residues. Trimming removed 3 bases at V and 9 bases at J, with 13 bases between. The germline V gene encodes CDR1 MGHRA and CDR2 YSYEKL. The CDR3 DNA reads as TGCGCCAGCAGCCATGCCGGCGCGGACACGCAGTATTTT. It encodes CASSHAGADTQYF.

The chain joins TRBV7-2 to TRBJ2-7, with a possible D match to TRBD2 (6 bases). Deletions cut 4 bases from V and 2 bases from J, with 12 bases between. Germline-derived CDR1 and CDR2 are SGHTA and FQGNSA. CDR3 length: 14 residues. Here the CDR3 reads CASSSAGTPYEQYF. The CDR3 coding sequence is TGTGCCAGCAGCTCCGCGGGAACCCCCTACGAGCAGTACTTC.

The V gene is TRBV6-5, the J gene TRBJ1-1; D remains unclear. The germline V gene encodes CDR1 MNHEY and CDR2 SVGAGI. CDR3 length equals 13 residues. V lost 5 bases and J lost 3, with 10 bases in between. This CDR3 is CASSRAEDTEAFF. The CDR3, as DNA: TGTGCCAGCAGTCGGGCCGAGGACACTGAAGCTTTCTTT.

This chain joins TRBV4-3 and TRBJ2-1; D is possibly TRBD2 (7 bases). V was cut by 4 bases and J by 9 bases, with 19 bases left in between. The germline CDR1 and CDR2 sequences are LGHNA and YSLEER. The CDR3 covers 15 residues. The DNA of the CDR3 is TGCGCCAGCAGCCCCCGGGGGGCGGGATCACTTGAGCAGTTCTTC. Its protein is CASSPRGAGSLEQFF.